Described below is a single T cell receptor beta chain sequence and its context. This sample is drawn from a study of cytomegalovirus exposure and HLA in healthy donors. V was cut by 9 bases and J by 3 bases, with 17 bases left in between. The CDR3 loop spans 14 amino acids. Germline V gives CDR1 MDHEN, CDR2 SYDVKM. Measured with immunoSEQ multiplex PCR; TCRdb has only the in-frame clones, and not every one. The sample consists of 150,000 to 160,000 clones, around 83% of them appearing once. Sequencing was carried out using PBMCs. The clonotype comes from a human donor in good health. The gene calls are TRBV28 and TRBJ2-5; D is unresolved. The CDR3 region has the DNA TGTGCCAGTAGATCGGGTCCCCTGAAAGAGACCCAGTACTTC. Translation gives CASRSGPLKETQYF.